This T cell receptor beta chain was recorded in a study of vaccination effects on CD4 cells after COVID-19. This clone came up a few times. Its antigen remains unknown. TCRdb keeps only in-frame clones here, not all; method: immunoSEQ multiplex PCR. The repertoire holds under 55,000 clones, with about four fifths as singletons. Antigen-specific CD4+ T cells were first expanded with viral peptide pools by the ViraFEST assay and only then sequenced. After around nine days in culture, the CD4+ T cells were isolated. The study found no prior SARS-CoV-2 infection in the vaccine recipients, who tested negative for nucleocapsid antibodies. Wells each received around 2.2 million PBMC, cultured with 9 to 10 IU/ml IL-2 and 10 ug/ml peptides. The CDR3 runs to 13 residues. Germline V gene lookup returns CDR1 GTSNPN and CDR2 SVGIG (reference sequence). Deletions cut 0 bases from V and 6 bases from J, with 6 bases between.

The receptor's source is a human donor who received a COVID-19 vaccine. The chain uses TRBV30 and TRBJ1-6; D is ambiguous. The starting material was CD4+ T cells from PBMCs cultured with HCoV-OC43 spike peptides, obtained before COVID-19 vaccination. Sample subset: HCoV-OC43 spike overlapping peptide pool stimulation. The CDR3 sequence is CAWSVPLNSPLHF. CDR3 sequence (DNA): TGTGCCTGGAGTGTACCTCTTAATTCACCCCTCCACTTT. The whole variable domain, remainder taken from reference TRBV30 and TRBJ1-6, is SQTIHQWPATLVQPVGSPLSLECTVEGTSNPNLYWYRQAAGRGLQLLFYSVGIGQISSEVPQNLSASRPQDRQFILSSKKLLLSDSGFYLCAWSVPLNSPLHFGNGTRLTVT.